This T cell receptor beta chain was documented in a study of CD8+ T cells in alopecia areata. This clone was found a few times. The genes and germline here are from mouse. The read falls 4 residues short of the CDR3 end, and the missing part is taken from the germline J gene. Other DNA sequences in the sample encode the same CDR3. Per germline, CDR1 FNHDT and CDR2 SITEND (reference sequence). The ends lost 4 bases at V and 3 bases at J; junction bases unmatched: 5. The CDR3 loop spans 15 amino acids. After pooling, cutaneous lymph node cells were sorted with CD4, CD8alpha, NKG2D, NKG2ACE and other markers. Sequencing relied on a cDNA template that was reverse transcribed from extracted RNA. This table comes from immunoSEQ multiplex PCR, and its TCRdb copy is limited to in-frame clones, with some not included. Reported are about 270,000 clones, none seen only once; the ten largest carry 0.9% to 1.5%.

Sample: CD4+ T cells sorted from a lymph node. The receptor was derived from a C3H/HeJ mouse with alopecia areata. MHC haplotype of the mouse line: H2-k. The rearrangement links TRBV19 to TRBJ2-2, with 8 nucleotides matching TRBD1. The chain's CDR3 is CASSRTGRDTGQLYF. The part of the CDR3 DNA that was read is TGTGCCAGCAGTCGGACAGGGAGGGACACCGGG.